This T cell receptor beta chain came from a study of T cell repertoires in cytomegalovirus infection. In the study overall: The study used recently identified HLA-C-restricted and well-studied HLA-B-restricted CMV epitopes.

MiXCR was run by TCRdb on the reads, yielding one entry per CDR3 protein. The sample lists tens of thousands of distinct CDR3 sequences, around 25% occurring once. Trimming cost V 5 bases and J 2 bases, with 18 bases left between them. The germline V gene encodes CDR1 MNHEY and CDR2 SMNVEV (reference sequence). The CDR3 contains 16 residues. Remarks on this clonotype: Its antigen is unknown.

Sequenced here: CD8+ T cells from cultured PBMCs, sampled from culture after CMV antigen stimulation. The TCR was taken from a human donor in good health (CMV status not recorded). Some clones in this sample may be carry-over from other donors' samples. This chain joins TRBV27 and TRBJ1-1, with a tentative D call TRBD1 (6 bases). In nucleotides, the CDR3 is TGTGCCAGCAGTCCGCAGACAGGAAGGAGAAACACTGAAGCTTTCTTT. Protein product: CASSPQTGRRNTEAFF.